This T cell receptor beta chain was recorded in a study of blood T cell dynamics during melanoma immunotherapy. Study at large: Standard first-line treatment here was pembrolizumab or nivolumab plus ipilimumab in metastatic melanoma.

CDR3 size: 15 residues. The germline V gene has CDR1 MNHNS and CDR2 SASEGT. V was pared by 4 bases and J by 8 bases, with 20 bases between. Worth noting for this clone: Antigen specificity is unknown.

Study findings and constraints: Immune-effector CD8+ cells best matched cell-free DNA CDR3 sequences and were most clonal. Whether repertoire-driving clones were melanoma-specific could not be determined.

Here immunoSEQ multiplex PCR was the method, and the copy in TCRdb shows in-frame clones only, minus some. The sample holds nearly 850 clones; nearly 85% are singletons and the top ten take about a tenth. The time point is: week 3, after first cycle of checkpoint inhibitor. Immune-effector memory T cells were defined as CD3+ CD4- CD8+ CD45RA- CD45RO-high CD27- CCR7-. Blood was drawn before treatment and at week 3 after checkpoint blockade. Apart from a couple of fast progressors, RECIST 1.1 response was judged 12 weeks post-infusion. Sequencing was performed on CD8+ T cells from blood, taken from a patient treated with checkpoint blockade. This clonotype originated in a human donor with melanoma. The chain employs TRBV6-1 and TRBJ1-1; D not certain. CDR3 residues: CASSVTIEFETEAFF. For the CDR3, the DNA is TGTGCCAGCAGTGTAACGATAGAATTTGAAACAGAAGCTTTCTTT.